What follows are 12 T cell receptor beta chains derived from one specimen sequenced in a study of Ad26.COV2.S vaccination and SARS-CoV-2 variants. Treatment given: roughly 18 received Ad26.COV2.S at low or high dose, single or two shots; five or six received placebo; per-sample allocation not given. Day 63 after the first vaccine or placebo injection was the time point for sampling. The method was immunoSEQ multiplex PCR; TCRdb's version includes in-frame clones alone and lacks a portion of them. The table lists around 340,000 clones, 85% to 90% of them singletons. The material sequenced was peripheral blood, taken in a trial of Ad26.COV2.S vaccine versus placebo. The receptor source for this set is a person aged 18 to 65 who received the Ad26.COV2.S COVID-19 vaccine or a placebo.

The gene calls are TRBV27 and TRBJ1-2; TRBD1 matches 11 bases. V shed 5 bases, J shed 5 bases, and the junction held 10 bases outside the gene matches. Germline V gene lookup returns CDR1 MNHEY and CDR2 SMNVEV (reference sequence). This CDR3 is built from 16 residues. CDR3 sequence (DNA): TGTGCCAGCAGTCCCGGACAGGGGGCGGTAAGTTATGGCTACACCTTC. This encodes CASSPGQGAVSYGYTF.

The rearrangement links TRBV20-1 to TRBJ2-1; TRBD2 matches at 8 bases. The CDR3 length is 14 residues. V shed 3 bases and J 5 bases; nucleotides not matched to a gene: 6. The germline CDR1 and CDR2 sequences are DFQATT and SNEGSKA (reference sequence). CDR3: CSASRTSGNNEQFF. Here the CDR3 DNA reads TGCAGTGCTAGTAGAACTAGCGGCAACAATGAGCAGTTCTTC.

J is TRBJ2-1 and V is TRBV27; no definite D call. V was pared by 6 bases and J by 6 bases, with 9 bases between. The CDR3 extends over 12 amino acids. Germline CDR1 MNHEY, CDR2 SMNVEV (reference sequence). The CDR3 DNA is TGTGCCAGCAGGGGTAGATTCAATGAGCAGTTCTTC. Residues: CASRGRFNEQFF.

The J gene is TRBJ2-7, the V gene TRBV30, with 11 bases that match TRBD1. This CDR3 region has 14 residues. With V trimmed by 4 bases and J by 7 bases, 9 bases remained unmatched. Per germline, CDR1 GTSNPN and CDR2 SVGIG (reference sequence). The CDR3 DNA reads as TGTGCCTGGAAGTTCGGACAGGGGGCACGGGAGCAGTACTTC. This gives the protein CAWKFGQGAREQYF.

CDR3 bases: TGTGCCAGCAGCCCTCGGGACAGGGTGTACGAGCAGTACTTC. Encoded protein: CASSPRDRVYEQYF. V is TRBV7-2 and J is TRBJ2-7, with 9 bases matching TRBD1. CDR1 is SGHTA and CDR2 is FQGNSA in the germline V gene. Germline trimming cut 5 bases from V and 4 bases from J; bases unmatched to any gene: 6. This CDR3 region has 14 residues.

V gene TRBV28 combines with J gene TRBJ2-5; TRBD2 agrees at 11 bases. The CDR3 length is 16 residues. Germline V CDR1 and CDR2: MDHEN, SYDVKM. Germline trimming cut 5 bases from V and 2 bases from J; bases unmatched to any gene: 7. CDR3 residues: CASSAPGLADQETQYF. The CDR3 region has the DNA TGTGCCAGCAGTGCACCGGGACTAGCGGATCAAGAGACCCAGTACTTC. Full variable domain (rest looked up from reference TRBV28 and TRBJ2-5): DVKVTQSSRYLVKRTGEKVFLECVQDMDHENMFWYRQDPGLGLRLIYFSYDVKMKEKGDIPEGYSVSREKKERFSLILESASTNQTSMYLCASSAPGLADQETQYFGPGTRLLVL.

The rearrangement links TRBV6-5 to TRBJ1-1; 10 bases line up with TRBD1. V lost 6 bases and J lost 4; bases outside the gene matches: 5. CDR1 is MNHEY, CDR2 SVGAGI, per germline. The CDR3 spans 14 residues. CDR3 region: CASSPGTGVTEAFF. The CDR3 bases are TGTGCCAGCAGCCCCGGGACAGGGGTCACTGAAGCTTTCTTT.

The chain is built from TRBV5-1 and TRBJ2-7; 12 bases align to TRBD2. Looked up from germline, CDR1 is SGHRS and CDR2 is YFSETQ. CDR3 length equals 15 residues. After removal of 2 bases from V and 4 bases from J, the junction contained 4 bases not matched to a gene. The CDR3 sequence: CASSFRTSGIYEQYF. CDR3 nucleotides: TGCGCCAGCAGCTTCAGGACTAGCGGGATTTACGAGCAGTACTTC.

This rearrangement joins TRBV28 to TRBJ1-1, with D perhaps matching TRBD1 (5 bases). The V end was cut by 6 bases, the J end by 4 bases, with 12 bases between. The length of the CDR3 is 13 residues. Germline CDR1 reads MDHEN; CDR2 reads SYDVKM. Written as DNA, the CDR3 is TGTGCCAGCAGCAAAGAGAGGGGCACTGAAGCTTTCTTT. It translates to CASSKERGTEAFF.

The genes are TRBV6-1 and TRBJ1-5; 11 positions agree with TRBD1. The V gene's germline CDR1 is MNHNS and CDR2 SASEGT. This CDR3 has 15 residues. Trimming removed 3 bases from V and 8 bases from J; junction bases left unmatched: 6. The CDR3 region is CASSEAGTGGKPQHF. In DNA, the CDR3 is TGTGCCAGCAGTGAGGCCGGGACAGGGGGAAAGCCCCAGCATTTT.

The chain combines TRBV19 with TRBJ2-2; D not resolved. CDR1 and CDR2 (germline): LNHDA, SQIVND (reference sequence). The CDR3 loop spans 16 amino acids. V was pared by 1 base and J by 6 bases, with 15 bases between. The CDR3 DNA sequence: TGTGCCAGTAGTATAGTGTTTTCAGGATCGGCCGGGGAGCTGTTTTTT. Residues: CASSIVFSGSAGELFF. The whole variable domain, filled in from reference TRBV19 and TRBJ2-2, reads DGGITQSPKYLFRKEGQNVTLSCEQNLNHDAMYWYRQDPGQGLRLIYYSQIVNDFQKGDIAEGYSVSREKKESFPLTVTSAQKNPTAFYLCASSIVFSGSAGELFFGEGSRLTVL.

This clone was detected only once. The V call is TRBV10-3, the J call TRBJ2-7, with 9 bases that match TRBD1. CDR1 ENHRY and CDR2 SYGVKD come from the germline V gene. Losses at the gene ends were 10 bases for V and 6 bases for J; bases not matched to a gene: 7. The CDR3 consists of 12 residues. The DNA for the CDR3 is TGTGCCACCTGGACAGGGGTGGGCGAGCAGTACTTC. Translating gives CATWTGVGEQYF.